These 28 T cell receptor beta chains were sequenced from one sample in a study of siplizumab effects on memory and regulatory T cells. Over a period of around six days at 37 degrees C, the mixed lymphocyte reaction cells were cocultured. What these receptors recognize is not known. Sequenced by immunoSEQ multiplex PCR; TCRdb stores in-frame clones only, minus some. The data contain 3,500 to 5,500 clones, about 48% of them singletons. The sample comprised CFSE-low (dividing) CD4+ T cells sorted from an allogeneic mixed lymphocyte reaction. Receptor source: a human donor in good health; the cells came from an allogeneic mixed lymphocyte reaction. Some clones in this sample may be carry-over from other donors' samples.

This clone was picked up a small number of times. The chain couples TRBV11-3 to TRBJ2-6; D possibly matches TRBD1 or TRBD2 (6 bases each). Trimming cost V 3 bases and J 4 bases, with 13 bases left between them. Germline V gene data show CDR1 as SGHNT and CDR2 as YENEEA. CDR3 length: 16 residues. The CDR3 sequence: CASSLGWGAGANVLTF. The CDR3 nucleotides are TGTGCCAGCAGCTTGGGTTGGGGGGCAGGGGCCAACGTCCTGACTTTC.

Written as DNA, the CDR3 is TGTGCCAGCAACCGGGACATAAACACAGATACGCAGTATTTT. This encodes CASNRDINTDTQYF. This chain links TRBV7-2 with TRBJ2-3, with D perhaps matching TRBD1 (6 bases). Trimming shortened V by 7 bases and J by 2 bases, and 13 bases separated the two germline ends. This CDR3 has 14 residues. CDR1 SGHTA and CDR2 FQGNSA come from the germline V gene.

The chain uses TRBV5-1 and TRBJ2-5; D is undetermined. The germline V gene has CDR1 SGHRS and CDR2 YFSETQ. Trimming took off 0 bases at V and 2 bases at J, with 14 bases between the two ends. The CDR3 has 16 residues. The CDR3 sequence is CASSLDVSRTQETQYF. CDR3 in DNA: TGCGCCAGCAGCTTGGACGTTAGCCGAACACAAGAGACCCAGTACTTC.

There are a few counts of this clone. The chain has TRBV18 and TRBJ1-2; D is unresolved. The V and J ends lost 2 bases and 4 bases respectively, with 11 bases between them. The CDR3 sequence is 14 residues long. Germline V gene lookup returns CDR1 KGHSH and CDR2 LQKENI. Written as DNA, the CDR3 is TGTGCCAGCTCACCAGCAGGTGAACCCTATGGCTACACCTTC. Translating gives CASSPAGEPYGYTF.

This clone showed up just a few times. This chain connects TRBV27 to TRBJ2-7; possibly TRBD1 for D (6 bases). The CDR3 spans 14 residues. V was cut by 8 bases and J by 4 bases, with 18 bases left in between. CDR1 and CDR2 from the germline V gene are MNHEY and SMNVEV (reference sequence). This CDR3 is CASFRPGHLYEQYF. The DNA of the CDR3 is TGTGCCAGCTTTAGACCGGGACACCTATACGAGCAGTACTTC.

V gene TRBV15 combines with J gene TRBJ1-5; D remains ambiguous. V was trimmed by 6 bases and J by 4 bases, leaving 16 bases between them. The CDR3 runs 15 residues. CDR1 is LNHNV, CDR2 YYDKDF, per germline (reference sequence). The CDR3 protein is CATSNLSGGNQPQHF. The DNA of the CDR3 is TGTGCCACCAGTAACCTTTCGGGAGGGAATCAGCCCCAGCATTTT.

This clone rates as medium-sized. This chain links TRBV11-2 with TRBJ1-1, with TRBD1 matching 7 bases. This CDR3 is built from 13 residues. CDR1 and CDR2 (germline): SGHAT, FQNNGV. V lost 4 bases, J lost 2 bases, and 1 base stayed unmatched. The CDR3 is CASSWTGNTEAFF. CDR3 DNA sequence: TGTGCCAGCAGCTGGACAGGAAACACTGAAGCTTTCTTT.

V and J are TRBV18 and TRBJ2-1; D might be TRBD2 (6 bases). This CDR3 has 14 amino acids. Trimming stripped 3 bases from V and 9 bases from J, with 15 bases between. CDR1 and CDR2 from the germline V gene are KGHSH and LQKENI. The CDR3 DNA is TGTGCCAGCTCACCCGAGCCACGGGGAGGTGAGCAGTTCTTC. As protein: CASSPEPRGGEQFF.

The chain links TRBV10-3 to TRBJ2-2; unclear D gene. Trimming shortened V by 10 bases and J by 6 bases, and 9 bases separated the two germline ends. Germline CDR1 and CDR2: ENHRY and SYGVKD. The CDR3 is 11 amino acids. The CDR3 DNA reads TGTGCCAGTGGAACGGCCGGGGAGCTGTTTTTT. This sequence encodes CASGTAGELFF.

The CDR3 coding sequence is TGTGCCAGCCATGAGACGAATGAAAAACTGTTTTTT. Its protein product is CASHETNEKLFF. J is TRBJ1-4 and V is TRBV6-6, with D uncertain. CDR1 MNHNY and CDR2 SVGAGI come from the germline V gene (reference sequence). The CDR3 has 12 amino acids. Trimming took off 8 bases at V and 5 bases at J, with 9 bases between the two ends.

This chain connects TRBV10-3 to TRBJ2-1; maybe TRBD1 (5 bases). Germline lookup yields CDR1 ENHRY and CDR2 SYGVKD. The V end was cut by 7 bases, the J end by 4 bases, with 17 bases between. CDR3 length: 15 residues. The chain's CDR3 is CAIMGGAGPYNEQFF. The CDR3 DNA reads TGTGCCATCATGGGTGGGGCAGGCCCATACAATGAGCAGTTCTTC.

This rearrangement joins TRBV9 to TRBJ1-1; D gene unclear. V lost 0 bases and J lost 0, with 6 bases in between. The CDR3 totals 14 residues. Germline V CDR1 and CDR2: SGDLS, YYNGEE. Here the CDR3 reads CASSVGTVNTEAFF. The CDR3 coding sequence is TGTGCCAGCAGCGTAGGGACCGTGAACACTGAAGCTTTCTTT.

This sequence joins TRBV27 and TRBJ1-4; D may be TRBD1 (5 bases). The CDR3 length is 18 residues. CDR1 is MNHEY and CDR2 is SMNVEV in the germline V gene (reference sequence). V shed 4 bases and J shed 3 bases, with 21 bases lying between them. This CDR3 reads CASSSLGPLLGPNEKLFF. The CDR3 nucleotides are TGTGCCAGCAGTTCCCTGGGACCCCTCTTGGGGCCTAATGAAAAACTGTTTTTT.

The chain links TRBV6-5 to TRBJ2-1, with 9 bases matching TRBD2. Trimming removed 3 bases from V and 6 bases from J; junction bases left unmatched: 9. The CDR3 runs 16 residues. The germline gives CDR1 MNHEY, CDR2 SVGAGI. The CDR3 coding sequence is TGTGCCAGCAGTTATCGTGGACTAGCGTATGTCAATGAGCAGTTCTTC. It yields the protein CASSYRGLAYVNEQFF.

V usage is TRBV5-1 and J usage is TRBJ1-6; D might be TRBD1 (5 bases). Germline CDR1 is SGHRS and CDR2 is YFSETQ. The V and J ends lost 0 bases and 8 bases respectively, with 9 bases between them. The CDR3 is made up of 14 amino acids. This CDR3 is CASSLVQVDSPLHF. CDR3 nucleotides: TGCGCCAGCAGCTTGGTACAGGTCGATTCACCCCTCCACTTT. The full variable domain, its missing parts supplied by reference TRBV5-1 and TRBJ1-6, is KAGVTQTPRYLIKTRGQQVTLSCSPISGHRSVSWYQQTPGQGLQFLFEYFSETQRNKGNFPGRFSGRQFSNSRSEMNVSTLELGDSALYLCASSLVQVDSPLHFGNGTRLTVT.

V and J are TRBV11-2 and TRBJ2-1, with 7 bases identical to TRBD1. The CDR3 is made up of 14 amino acids. Germline V gene data show CDR1 as SGHAT and CDR2 as FQNNGV. Trimming took 5 bases from V and 7 from J; bases not matched to a gene: 8. In nucleotides, the CDR3 is TGTGCCAGCAGCCCCCGGACAGGCTGGAATGAGCAGTTCTTC. Translated, it gives CASSPRTGWNEQFF.

This clone is labeled medium-sized (0.01 to 0.1%). This chain links TRBV18 with TRBJ1-1; unclear D gene. V was clipped by 2 bases and J by 1 base, with 2 bases between them. This CDR3 contains 12 residues. Germline CDR1 is KGHSH and CDR2 is LQKENI. CDR3 amino acids: CASSPENTEAFF. In nucleotides, the CDR3 is TGTGCCAGCTCACCAGAGAACACTGAAGCTTTCTTT.

This sequence joins TRBV10-3 and TRBJ1-6; D remains unclear. CDR3 length: 15 amino acids. Germline CDR1 reads ENHRY; CDR2 reads SYGVKD. With 0 bases removed from V and 8 bases from J, the gap between germline ends came to 11 bases. The CDR3 sequence: CAISESVGFDSPLHF. The CDR3 region has the DNA TGTGCCATCAGTGAGTCGGTGGGGTTCGATTCACCCCTCCACTTT.

V usage is TRBV5-1 and J usage is TRBJ1-2; possible D gene TRBD1, 5 bases. Deletions cut 0 bases from V and 5 bases from J, with 8 bases between. Germline V gene sequence: CDR1 SGHRS, CDR2 YFSETQ. The CDR3 extends over 13 amino acids. In nucleotides, the CDR3 is TGCGCCAGCAGCTTGGCGACAGTTTATGGCTACACCTTC. It yields the protein CASSLATVYGYTF.

This clone was observed a single time. The chain is built from TRBV5-1 and TRBJ2-1; perhaps D is TRBD1 or TRBD2 (5 bases each). CDR1 and CDR2 from the germline V gene are SGHRS and YFSETQ. V was trimmed by 5 bases and J by 4 bases, leaving 16 bases between them. This CDR3 is built from 15 residues. The CDR3 sequence: CASRRGVGEYNEQFF. In DNA form, the CDR3 reads TGCGCCAGCAGGCGAGGGGTCGGCGAATACAATGAGCAGTTCTTC.

The chain links TRBV5-6 to TRBJ1-2, with 7 bases that match TRBD1. The CDR3 sequence is 15 residues long. J gave up 7 bases and V 3 bases, and 12 bases lay outside the gene matches. The germline gives CDR1 SGHDT, CDR2 YYEEEE. The DNA for the CDR3 is TGTGCCAGCAGCTCGGCGGGGGCAGGGGGGTTTGGCTACACCTTC. Its protein product is CASSSAGAGGFGYTF.

This clone was detected only a few times. The chain is built from TRBV28 and TRBJ2-7; 9 bases align to TRBD1. V lost 3 bases and J lost 2; bases outside the gene matches: 5. The CDR3 has 15 amino acids. Germline V gene sequence: CDR1 MDHEN, CDR2 SYDVKM. CDR3 amino acids: CASSLPWDRAYEQYF. CDR3 bases: TGTGCCAGCAGTTTGCCTTGGGACAGGGCCTACGAGCAGTACTTC.

V gene TRBV10-3 combines with J gene TRBJ2-5; 8 positions agree with TRBD2. Losses at the gene ends were 3 bases for V and 1 base for J; bases not matched to a gene: 4. The CDR3 length is 15 residues. The germline V gene has CDR1 ENHRY and CDR2 SYGVKD. CDR3 amino acids: CAISDGGGSQETQYF. DNA of the CDR3: TGTGCCATCAGTGACGGGGGGGGGAGCCAAGAGACCCAGTACTTC.

Here the CDR3 reads CASSVTPRLAGAYEQYF. CDR3 in DNA: TGTGCCAGCTCAGTTACTCCGAGACTAGCGGGAGCCTACGAGCAGTACTTC. This chain links TRBV18 with TRBJ2-7; 12 bases agree with TRBD2. V was pared by 5 bases and J by 2 bases, with 10 bases of the junction left unmatched. The CDR3 is made up of 17 amino acids. In germline, CDR1 is KGHSH, CDR2 LQKENI.

The CDR3 DNA follows: TGTGCCAGCAGCGTATCCGGGACAGGAGACAATGGAGCTTTCTTT. Protein: CASSVSGTGDNGAFF. The rearrangement uses TRBV7-9 and TRBJ1-1, with 8 bases lining up with TRBD1. The germline CDR1 and CDR2 sequences are SEHNR and FQNEAQ (reference sequence). Germline trimming cut 5 bases from V and 10 bases from J; bases unmatched to any gene: 15. There are 15 residues in the CDR3.

The chain has TRBV7-9 and TRBJ2-5; D uncertain. The CDR3 totals 15 residues. The V end was cut by 3 bases, the J end by 2 bases, with 13 bases between. Germline CDR1 and CDR2: SEHNR and FQNEAQ (reference sequence). The CDR3 loop reads CASSFLPVLQETQYF. CDR3 nucleotide sequence: TGTGCCAGCAGCTTCCTTCCGGTCCTGCAAGAGACCCAGTACTTC.

The genes are TRBV5-1 and TRBJ2-2; D possibly corresponds to TRBD2 (6 bases). V lost 4 bases and J 0 bases, leaving 10 bases between the germline ends. The CDR3 runs 15 residues. Germline V gives CDR1 SGHRS, CDR2 YFSETQ. CDR3 bases: TGCGCCAGCAGCGCGGGGAGAGCGAACACCGGGGAGCTGTTTTTT. Amino acid sequence: CASSAGRANTGELFF.

A few counts support this clone. This chain joins TRBV5-1 and TRBJ2-3, with 7 bases that match TRBD1. The CDR3 has 15 amino acids. The V gene's germline CDR1 is SGHRS and CDR2 YFSETQ. Trimming at V came to 3 bases and at J to 0 bases, leaving 4 bases not matched to a gene. Written as DNA, the CDR3 is TGCGCCAGCAGCTCTCCGGGACAGAGCACAGATACGCAGTATTTT. Protein product: CASSSPGQSTDTQYF.